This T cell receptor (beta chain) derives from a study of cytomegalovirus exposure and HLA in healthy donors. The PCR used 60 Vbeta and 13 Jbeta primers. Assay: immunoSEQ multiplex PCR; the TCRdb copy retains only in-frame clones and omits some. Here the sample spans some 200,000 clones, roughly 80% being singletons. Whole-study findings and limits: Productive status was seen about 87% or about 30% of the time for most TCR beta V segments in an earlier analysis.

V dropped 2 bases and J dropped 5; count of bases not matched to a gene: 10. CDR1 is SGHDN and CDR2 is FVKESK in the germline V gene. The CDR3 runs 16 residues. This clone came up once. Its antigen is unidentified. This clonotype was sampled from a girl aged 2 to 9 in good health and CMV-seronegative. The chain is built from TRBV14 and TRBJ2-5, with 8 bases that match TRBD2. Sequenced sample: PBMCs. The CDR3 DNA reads TGTGCCAGCAGCCAACACGGGGGGGGCAAATTGGAGACCCAGTACTTC. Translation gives CASSQHGGGKLETQYF.